This TCR beta chain was observed in a study of identical twins. Germline V gene sequence: CDR1 MNHEY, CDR2 SVGEGT. The CDR3 is made up of 16 amino acids. Trimming pared 2 bases from V and 1 base from J, leaving 11 bases between. The table lists this clonotype with many counts. From the 5' RACE reads, TCRdb called clonotypes with MiXCR, one entry per CDR3 protein. In the table there are roughly 230,000 distinct CDR3 sequences, roughly 8.7% of which are singletons. These data also featured in a second study, about yellow fever vaccine responses in identical twins.

This chain uses TRBV6-2 or TRBV6-3 with TRBJ2-2; D is unclear. The TCR sequence derives from a young woman in good health. Sequenced: CD8+ T cells sorted from blood. The CDR3 DNA reads TGTGCCAGCAGTTACGATTCCCAGAGGAACACCGGGGAGCTGTTTTTT. The encoded protein is CASSYDSQRNTGELFF.